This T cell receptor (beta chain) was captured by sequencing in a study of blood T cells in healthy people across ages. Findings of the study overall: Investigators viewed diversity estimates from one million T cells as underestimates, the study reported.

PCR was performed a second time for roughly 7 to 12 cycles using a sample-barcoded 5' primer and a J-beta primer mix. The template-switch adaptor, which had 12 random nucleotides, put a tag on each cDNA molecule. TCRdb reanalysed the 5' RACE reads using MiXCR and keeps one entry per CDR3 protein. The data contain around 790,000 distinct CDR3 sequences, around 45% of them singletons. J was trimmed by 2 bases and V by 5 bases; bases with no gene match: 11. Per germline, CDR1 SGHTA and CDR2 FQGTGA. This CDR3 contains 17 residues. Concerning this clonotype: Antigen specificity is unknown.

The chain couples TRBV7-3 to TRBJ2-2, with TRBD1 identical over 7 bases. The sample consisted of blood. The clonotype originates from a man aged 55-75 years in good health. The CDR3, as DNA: TGTGCCAGCAGCCGTCAACCGGGACAGAAAAACACCGGGGAGCTGTTTTTT. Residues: CASSRQPGQKNTGELFF.